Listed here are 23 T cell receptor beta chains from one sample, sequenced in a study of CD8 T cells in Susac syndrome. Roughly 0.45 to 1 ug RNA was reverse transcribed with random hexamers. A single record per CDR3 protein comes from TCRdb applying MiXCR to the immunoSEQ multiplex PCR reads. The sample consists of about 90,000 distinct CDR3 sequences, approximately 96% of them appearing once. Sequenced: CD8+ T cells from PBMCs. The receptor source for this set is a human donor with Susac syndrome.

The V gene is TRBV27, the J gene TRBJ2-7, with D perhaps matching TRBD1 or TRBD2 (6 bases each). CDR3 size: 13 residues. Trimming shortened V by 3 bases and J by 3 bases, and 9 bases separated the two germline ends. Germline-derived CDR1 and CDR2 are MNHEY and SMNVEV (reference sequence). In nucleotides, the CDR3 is TGTGCCAGCAGTTTTGGAGGGGGCTACGAGCAGTACTTC. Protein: CASSFGGGYEQYF.

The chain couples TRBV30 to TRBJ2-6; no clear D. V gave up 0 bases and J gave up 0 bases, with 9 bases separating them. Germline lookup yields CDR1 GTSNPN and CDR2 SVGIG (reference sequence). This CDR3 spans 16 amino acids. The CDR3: CAWSVGIPSGANVLTF. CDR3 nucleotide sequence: TGTGCCTGGAGTGTGGGGATTCCCTCTGGGGCCAACGTCCTGACTTTC.

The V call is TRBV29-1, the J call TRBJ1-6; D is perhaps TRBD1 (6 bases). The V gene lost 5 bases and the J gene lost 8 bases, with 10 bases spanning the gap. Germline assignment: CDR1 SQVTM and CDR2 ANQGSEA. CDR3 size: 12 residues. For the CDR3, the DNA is TGCAGCGTTCGACAGGCGGATTCACCCCTCCACTTT. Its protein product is CSVRQADSPLHF.

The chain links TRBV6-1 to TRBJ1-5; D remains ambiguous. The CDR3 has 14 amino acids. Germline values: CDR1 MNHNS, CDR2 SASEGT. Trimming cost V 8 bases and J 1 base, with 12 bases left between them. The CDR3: CASQFTGSNQPQHF. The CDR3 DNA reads TGTGCCAGCCAATTTACTGGAAGCAATCAGCCCCAGCATTTT.

CDR3 in DNA: TGTGCCAGCAGCCAGACAGTCTACTATGGCTACACCTTC. This codes for CASSQTVYYGYTF. The V and J genes are TRBV3-1 and TRBJ1-2; perhaps TRBD1 as D (5 bases). Trimming left V 3 bases short and J 3 bases short, with 8 bases between. Germline V gene sequence: CDR1 LGHDT, CDR2 YNNKEL (reference sequence). The CDR3 consists of 13 residues.

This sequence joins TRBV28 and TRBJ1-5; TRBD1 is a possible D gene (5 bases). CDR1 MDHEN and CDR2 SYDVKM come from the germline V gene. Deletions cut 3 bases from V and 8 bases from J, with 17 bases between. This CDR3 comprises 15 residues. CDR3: CASSFPGSLGKPQHF. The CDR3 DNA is TGTGCCAGCAGTTTCCCAGGGTCCCTAGGAAAGCCCCAGCATTTT.

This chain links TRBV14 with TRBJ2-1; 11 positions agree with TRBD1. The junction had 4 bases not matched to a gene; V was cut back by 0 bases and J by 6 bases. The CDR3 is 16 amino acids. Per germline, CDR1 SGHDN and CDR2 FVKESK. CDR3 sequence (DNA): TGTGCCAGCAGCCAAGACTGGACAGGGGGCTTCAATGAGCAGTTCTTC. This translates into CASSQDWTGGFNEQFF.

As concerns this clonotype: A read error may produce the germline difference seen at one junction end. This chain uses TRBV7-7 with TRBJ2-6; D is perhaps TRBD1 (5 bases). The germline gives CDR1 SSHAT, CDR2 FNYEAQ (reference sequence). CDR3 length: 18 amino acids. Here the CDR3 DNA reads TGTGCTAGCAGCTTAGTCGGGCGCAGGGTCTCTGGGGCCAACGTCCTGACTTTC. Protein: CASSLVGRRVSGANVLTF.

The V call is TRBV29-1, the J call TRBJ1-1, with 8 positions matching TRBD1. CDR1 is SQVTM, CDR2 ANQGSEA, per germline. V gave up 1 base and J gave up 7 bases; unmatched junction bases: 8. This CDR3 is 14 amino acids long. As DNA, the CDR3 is TGCAGCGTTGAAGTATCCCAGGGGGCGGGTGAAGCTTTCTTT. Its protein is CSVEVSQGAGEAFF.

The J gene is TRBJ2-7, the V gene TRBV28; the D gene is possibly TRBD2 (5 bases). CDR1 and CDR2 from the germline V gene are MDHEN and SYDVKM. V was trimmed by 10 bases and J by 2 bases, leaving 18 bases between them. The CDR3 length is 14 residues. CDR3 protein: CATIAPGVPYEQYF. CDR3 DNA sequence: TGTGCCACCATCGCCCCCGGGGTTCCCTACGAGCAGTACTTC.

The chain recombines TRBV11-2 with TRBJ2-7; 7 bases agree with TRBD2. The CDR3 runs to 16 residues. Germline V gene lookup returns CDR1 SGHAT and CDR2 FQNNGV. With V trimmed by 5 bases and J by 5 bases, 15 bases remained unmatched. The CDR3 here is CASSPGLGGFLHEQYF. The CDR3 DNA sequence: TGTGCCAGCAGCCCCGGACTAGGAGGGTTTCTCCACGAGCAGTACTTC.

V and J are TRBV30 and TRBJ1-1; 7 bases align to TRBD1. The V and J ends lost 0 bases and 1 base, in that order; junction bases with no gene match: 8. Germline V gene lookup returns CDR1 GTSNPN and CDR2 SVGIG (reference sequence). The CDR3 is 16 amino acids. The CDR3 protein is CAWSVQGRPANTEAFF. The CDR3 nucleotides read TGTGCCTGGAGTGTACAGGGGCGTCCGGCGAACACTGAAGCTTTCTTT.

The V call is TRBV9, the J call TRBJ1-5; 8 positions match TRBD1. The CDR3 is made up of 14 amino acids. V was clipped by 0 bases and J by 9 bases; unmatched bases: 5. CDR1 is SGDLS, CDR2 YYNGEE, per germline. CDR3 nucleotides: TGTGCCAGCAGCGTAGGTACAGGGGGGTGGCCCCAGCATTTT. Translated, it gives CASSVGTGGWPQHF.

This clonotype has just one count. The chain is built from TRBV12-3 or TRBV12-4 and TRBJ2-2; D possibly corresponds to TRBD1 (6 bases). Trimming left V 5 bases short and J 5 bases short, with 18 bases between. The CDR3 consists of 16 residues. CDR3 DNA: TGTGCCAGCAGTCCTCCGTCGGGACAATTAACCGGGGAGCTGTTTTTT. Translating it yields CASSPPSGQLTGELFF.

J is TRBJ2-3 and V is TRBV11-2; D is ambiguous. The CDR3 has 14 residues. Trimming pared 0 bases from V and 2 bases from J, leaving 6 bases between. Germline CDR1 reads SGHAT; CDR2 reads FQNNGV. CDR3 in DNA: TGTGCCAGCAGCTTAGATGCCCTCACAGATACGCAGTATTTT. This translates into CASSLDALTDTQYF.

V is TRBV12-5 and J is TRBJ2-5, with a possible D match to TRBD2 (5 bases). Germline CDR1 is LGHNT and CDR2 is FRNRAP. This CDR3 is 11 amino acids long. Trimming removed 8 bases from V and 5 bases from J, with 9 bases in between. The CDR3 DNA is TGTGCTAGTCGGGGAGCGGAGACCCAGTACTTC. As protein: CASRGAETQYF.

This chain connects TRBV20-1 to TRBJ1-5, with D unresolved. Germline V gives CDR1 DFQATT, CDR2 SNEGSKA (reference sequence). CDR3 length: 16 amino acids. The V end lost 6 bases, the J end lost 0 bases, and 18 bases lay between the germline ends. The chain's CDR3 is CSAADRTDYSNQPQHF. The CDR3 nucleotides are TGCAGTGCGGCCGACCGGACTGATTATAGCAATCAGCCCCAGCATTTT.

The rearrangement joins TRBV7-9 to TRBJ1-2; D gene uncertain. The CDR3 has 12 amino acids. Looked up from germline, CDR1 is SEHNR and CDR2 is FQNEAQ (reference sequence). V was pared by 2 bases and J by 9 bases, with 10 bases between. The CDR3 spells CASSLSHLRYTF. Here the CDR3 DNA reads TGTGCCAGCAGCTTATCGCACCTCCGCTACACCTTC.

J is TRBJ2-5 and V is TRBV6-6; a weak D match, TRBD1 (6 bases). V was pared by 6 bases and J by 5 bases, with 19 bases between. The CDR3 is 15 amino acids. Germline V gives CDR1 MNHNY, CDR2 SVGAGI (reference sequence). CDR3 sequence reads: CASRNQPRGRETQYF. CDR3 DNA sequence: TGTGCCAGCAGGAACCAACCCAGGGGCCGGGAGACCCAGTACTTC.

CDR3 DNA sequence: TGCAGTGCTAGAGCGACAGGGAACTATGGCTACACCTTC. It translates to CSARATGNYGYTF. The chain recombines TRBV20-1 with TRBJ1-2, with 7 bases matching TRBD1. V lost 1 base to trimming and J lost 2 bases; unmatched junction nucleotides: 1. The CDR3 sequence is 13 residues long. The germline V gene has CDR1 DFQATT and CDR2 SNEGSKA (reference sequence).

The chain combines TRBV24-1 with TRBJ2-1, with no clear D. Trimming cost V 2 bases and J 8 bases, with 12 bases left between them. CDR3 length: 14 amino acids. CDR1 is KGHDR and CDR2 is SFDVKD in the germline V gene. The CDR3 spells CATSDSDGWDEQFF. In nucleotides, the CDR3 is TGTGCCACCAGTGATTCGGACGGGTGGGATGAGCAGTTCTTC.

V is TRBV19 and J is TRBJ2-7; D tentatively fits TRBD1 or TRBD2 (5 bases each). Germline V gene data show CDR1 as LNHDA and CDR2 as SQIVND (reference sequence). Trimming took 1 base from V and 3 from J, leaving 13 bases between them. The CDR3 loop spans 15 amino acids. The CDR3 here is CASSIARGEIYEQYF. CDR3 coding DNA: TGTGCCAGTAGTATAGCGCGAGGGGAGATCTACGAGCAGTACTTC.

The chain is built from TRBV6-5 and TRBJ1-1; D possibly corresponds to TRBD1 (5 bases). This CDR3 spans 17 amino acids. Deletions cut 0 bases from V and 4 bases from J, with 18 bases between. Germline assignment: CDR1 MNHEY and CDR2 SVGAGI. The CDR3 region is CASSYSFLRASLTEAFF. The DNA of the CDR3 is TGTGCCAGCAGTTACTCGTTCCTCAGGGCATCCCTCACTGAAGCTTTCTTT.